These 3 T cell receptor beta chains share one sample of origin, sequenced in a study of Ad26.COV2.S vaccination and SARS-CoV-2 variants. Treatment meaning: over 15 received Ad26.COV2.S at low or high dose, single or two shots; about 5 received placebo; per-sample allocation not given. The samples were gathered on day 63 after the first injection of vaccine or placebo. TCRdb keeps only in-frame clones here, not all; method: immunoSEQ multiplex PCR. The sample carries some 300,000 clones, roughly 84% recorded once. The input for sequencing was peripheral blood, taken in a trial of Ad26.COV2.S vaccine versus placebo. These receptor sequences come from a person between 18 and 60 years old who received the Ad26.COV2.S COVID-19 vaccine or a placebo.

The V and J genes are TRBV5-4 and TRBJ1-1; D gene unclear. Trimming stripped 4 bases from V and 4 bases from J, with 17 bases between. The CDR3 length is 15 residues. Looked up from germline, CDR1 is SGHNT and CDR2 is YYREEE (reference sequence). CDR3: CASSPDVGIGTEAFF. Here the CDR3 DNA reads TGTGCCAGCAGCCCCGATGTGGGGATCGGCACTGAAGCTTTCTTT.

The genes are TRBV5-6 and TRBJ1-1; D unresolved. Trimming pared 2 bases from V and 10 bases from J, leaving 15 bases between. Germline loops: CDR1 SGHDT, CDR2 YYEEEE. The CDR3 length is 13 residues. This chain's CDR3 is CASSFYDSAGAFF. In DNA, the CDR3 is TGTGCCAGCAGCTTTTACGACTCGGCAGGAGCTTTCTTT.

This chain links TRBV13 with TRBJ2-1, with 7 bases matching TRBD1. The J segment lost 3 bases and the V segment lost 4 bases, leaving 3 bases of the junction unmatched. The germline CDR1 and CDR2 sequences are PRHDT and FYEKMQ (reference sequence). The CDR3 covers 14 residues. The CDR3 is CASSSRDSYNEQFF. CDR3 DNA sequence: TGTGCCAGCAGCTCCCGGGACAGCTACAATGAGCAGTTCTTC. Full variable domain (missing parts from reference TRBV13 and TRBJ2-1): AAGVIQSPRHLIKEKRETATLKCYPIPRHDTVYWYQQGPGQDPQFLISFYEKMQSDKGSIPDRFSAQQFSDYHSELNMSSLELGDSALYFCASSSRDSYNEQFFGPGTRLTVL.